This entry lists 16 T cell receptor beta chains sequenced from one sample in a study of shared clonotypes between healthy human individuals. Cells designated naive CD8 were CD45RO-negative and were positively selected for CCR7, with terminally differentiated effector memory CD45RA+ cells excluded. TCRdb keeps only in-frame clones here, not all; method: immunoSEQ multiplex PCR. The table lists around 2,000,000 clones, more than 85% of them singletons. The sequenced sample was naive CD8+ T cells from PBMCs. All receptors derive from a man aged 18-30 years in good health. Some clones in this sample may be carry-over from other donors' samples.

As DNA, the CDR3 is TGTGCCAGCAGCGGTGACCCCCGGCAGGACCTCTACAATGAGCAGTTCTTC. Protein: CASSGDPRQDLYNEQFF. This chain links TRBV28 with TRBJ2-1; D call uncertain. The germline V gene has CDR1 MDHEN and CDR2 SYDVKM. The CDR3 is 17 residues long. V lost 6 bases and J lost 3, with 21 bases in between.

The V call is TRBV5-1, the J call TRBJ2-3; 11 nucleotides line up with TRBD2. With 5 bases clipped from V and 11 bases from J, the junction kept 13 bases outside the gene matches. This CDR3 has 15 amino acids. CDR1 is SGHRS, CDR2 YFSETQ, per germline. The CDR3 loop is CASRLGLAASLGQYF. CDR3 bases: TGCGCCAGCAGACTGGGACTAGCGGCTTCCCTTGGGCAGTATTTT.

The J gene is TRBJ1-4, the V gene TRBV27, with D uncertain. V lost 5 bases and J 0 bases, leaving 25 bases between the germline ends. CDR3 length: 20 residues. Germline V gene data show CDR1 as MNHEY and CDR2 as SMNVEV (reference sequence). The CDR3 loop reads CASSQEPFAQLTATNEKLFF. In DNA form, the CDR3 reads TGTGCCAGCAGTCAAGAACCCTTCGCCCAGTTAACGGCAACTAATGAAAAACTGTTTTTT.

This chain connects TRBV9 to TRBJ2-7; TRBD2 might be the D (6 bases). With 0 bases removed from V and 5 bases from J, the gap between germline ends came to 15 bases. This CDR3 is built from 15 residues. CDR1 and CDR2 from the germline V gene are SGDLS and YYNGEE. CDR3 in DNA: TGTGCCAGCAGCGTAGGGGTTTCGGGGGTCGACGAGCAGTACTTC. This translates into CASSVGVSGVDEQYF.

The CDR3 coding sequence is TGCGCCAGCAGCCCAACCCCAGGACGAGGGCGCGCCACGGCAGCTTTCTTT. Its protein is CASSPTPGRGRATAAFF. The gene calls are TRBV4-1 and TRBJ1-1; D gene uncertain. The CDR3 consists of 17 residues. Looked up from germline, CDR1 is MGHRA and CDR2 is YSYEKL. V was trimmed by 4 bases and J by 10 bases, leaving 28 bases between them.

The CDR3 spells CSVEAGQGIQGHYGYTF. The CDR3 nucleotides are TGCAGCGTTGAAGCGGGACAGGGCATCCAGGGCCACTATGGCTACACCTTC. V is TRBV29-1 and J is TRBJ1-2; 9 bases match TRBD1. The length of the CDR3 is 17 residues. Germline trimming cut 1 base from V and 3 bases from J; bases unmatched to any gene: 12. Germline CDR1 SQVTM, CDR2 ANQGSEA. Filled out from reference TRBV29-1 and TRBJ1-2, the complete variable domain reads SAVISQKPSRDICQRGTSLTIQCQVDSQVTMMFWYRQQPGQSLTLIATANQGSEATYESGFVIDKFPISRPNLTFSTLTVSNMSPEDSSIYLCSVEAGQGIQGHYGYTFGSGTRLTVV.

V gene TRBV2 combines with J gene TRBJ2-1; D unresolved. CDR3 length: 14 amino acids. V shed 2 bases and J shed 4 bases, with 9 bases lying between them. Germline assignment: CDR1 SNHLY and CDR2 FYNNEI. CDR3: CASSEPTLYNEQFF. The CDR3 bases are TGTGCCAGCAGTGAACCCACCCTTTACAATGAGCAGTTCTTC. The full variable domain, rest sourced from reference TRBV2 and TRBJ2-1, is EPEVTQTPSHQVTQMGQEVILRCVPISNHLYFYWYRQILGQKVEFLVSFYNNEISEKSEIFDDQFSVERPDGSNFTLKIRSTKLEDSAMYFCASSEPTLYNEQFFGPGTRLTVL.

The chain links TRBV4-1 to TRBJ2-1; D perhaps matches TRBD2 (7 bases). Germline V gene sequence: CDR1 MGHRA, CDR2 YSYEKL. Trimming pared 4 bases from V and 1 base from J, leaving 11 bases between. This CDR3 region has 15 residues. The CDR3 is CASSLEGGSYNEQFF. CDR3 bases: TGCGCCAGCAGCCTGGAGGGGGGGTCCTACAATGAGCAGTTCTTC.

The J gene is TRBJ2-3, the V gene TRBV28; TRBD2 is a possible D gene (6 bases). The V gene's germline CDR1 is MDHEN and CDR2 SYDVKM. Trimming cost V 7 bases and J 8 bases, with 10 bases left between them. CDR3 length: 11 residues. The CDR3, as DNA: TGTGCCAGCATTAGGGGAGGTACGCAGTATTTT. The encoded protein is CASIRGGTQYF.

V gene TRBV5-6 combines with J gene TRBJ2-5, with D possibly TRBD1 on 6 matching bases. The germline gives CDR1 SGHDT, CDR2 YYEEEE. CDR3 length equals 16 residues. Trimming stripped 0 bases from V and 2 bases from J, with 14 bases between. This CDR3 reads CASSLGWGLLQETQYF. The CDR3, as DNA: TGTGCCAGCAGCTTGGGGTGGGGGCTCTTACAAGAGACCCAGTACTTC.

The chain combines TRBV7-9 with TRBJ1-4, with D tentatively TRBD1 (5 bases). V was shortened by 6 bases and J by 7 bases, with 12 bases between the two germline ends. CDR1 and CDR2 (germline): SEHNR, FQNEAQ (reference sequence). This CDR3 contains 13 residues. Here the CDR3 reads CASSLEGSEKLFF. In DNA form, the CDR3 reads TGTGCCAGCAGTCTCGAGGGGAGTGAAAAACTGTTTTTT.

V is TRBV5-8 and J is TRBJ1-5; 7 bases fit TRBD1. Germline trimming cut 0 bases from V and 3 bases from J; bases unmatched to any gene: 9. CDR1 and CDR2 from the germline V gene are SGHTS and YDEGEE. The CDR3 runs 17 residues. The CDR3 bases are TGTGCCAGCAGCTTGGAAGGGGGCAGGGACAACAATCAGCCCCAGCATTTT. Amino acids: CASSLEGGRDNNQPQHF.

This rearrangement joins TRBV10-2 to TRBJ1-3; D not certain. This CDR3 comprises 12 residues. V lost 3 bases and J lost 4, with 4 bases in between. Germline CDR1 and CDR2: WSHSY and SAAADI. The CDR3 reads CASSEEGNTIYF. For the CDR3, the DNA is TGCGCCAGCAGTGAAGAGGGAAACACCATATATTTT.

The V call is TRBV4-1, the J call TRBJ2-7, with TRBD1 matching over 7 bases. Per germline, CDR1 MGHRA and CDR2 YSYEKL. V lost 4 bases and J lost 3; bases outside the gene matches: 3. This CDR3 is built from 13 residues. The CDR3 protein is CASSLGTDYEQYF. In nucleotides, the CDR3 is TGCGCCAGCAGCCTCGGGACAGACTACGAGCAGTACTTC.

This chain links TRBV18 with TRBJ2-1; 7 bases align to TRBD2. This CDR3 contains 15 residues. Per the germline V gene, CDR1 is KGHSH and CDR2 is LQKENI. With V trimmed by 2 bases and J by 2 bases, 3 bases remained unmatched. The CDR3 nucleotides are TGTGCCAGCTCACCAGCGGGAGTCCCCTACAATGAGCAGTTCTTC. Its translation: CASSPAGVPYNEQFF.

To note about this clone: This sample includes further DNA sequences coding for the same CDR3. V and J are TRBV7-9 and TRBJ2-7, with no clear D. This CDR3 spans 13 amino acids. Per germline, CDR1 SEHNR and CDR2 FQNEAQ (reference sequence). Trimming left V 5 bases short and J 0 bases short, with 8 bases between. The CDR3 DNA follows: TGTGCCAGCAGCCGTGGCGGCTCCTACGAGCAGTACTTC. It yields the protein CASSRGGSYEQYF. The full variable domain, its missing parts supplied by reference TRBV7-9 and TRBJ2-7, is DTGVSQNPRHKITKRGQNVTFRCDPISEHNRLYWYRQTLGQGPEFLTYFQNEAQLEKSRLLSDRFSAERPKGSFSTLEIQRTEQGDSAMYLCASSRGGSYEQYFGPGTRLTVT.